The clone carrying this T cell receptor beta chain was detected ten times or more. Its matching antigen is unknown. This sample was taken from a study of regulatory T cells in long-lasting Graves disease. Researchers made TCR beta libraries by using iRepertoire HTBI primers and running Arm-PCR on CDR3 regions. TCRdb redid the calling of the multiplex PCR reads with MiXCR, one entry per CDR3 protein. The table records about 370,000 distinct CDR3 sequences, 15% to 18% of them present only once. Study-wide points: Persistent disease samples used TRBV28, TRBJ1-2 and TRBJ2-5 preferentially.

Time point of the sample: newly diagnosed GD, antithyroid drugs for less than 3 months. PBMCs were the source of the RNA used for TCR sequencing. Germline V lookup: CDR1 LGHNA, CDR2 YNFKEQ. This CDR3 comprises 17 residues. Trimming took off 2 bases at V and 0 bases at J, with 16 bases between the two ends. The material sequenced was peripheral blood mononuclear cells (PBMCs), taken at new diagnosis, from a patient treated with antithyroid drugs. The source of this sequence is a female donor with Graves disease. V and J are TRBV4-2 and TRBJ1-2, with D possibly TRBD1 on 5 matching bases. The CDR3 DNA reads as TGTGCCAGCAGCCAAATGTTTCGGGGACCTGCTAACTATGGCTACACCTTC. This sequence encodes CASSQMFRGPANYGYTF.